Following are 19 T cell receptor beta chains from one sample sequenced in a study of cytomegalovirus exposure and HLA in healthy donors. A multiplex PCR was run with 60 Vbeta primers and 13 Jbeta primers. TCRdb's table, derived via immunoSEQ multiplex PCR, lists solely in-frame clones and lacks some. The top ten clones hold around 2% of a sample with fewer than 150,000 clones, 77% of them seen once. The sequencing input was PBMCs. Receptors were obtained from a man younger than 45 in good health and CMV-seronegative.

The chain employs TRBV30 and TRBJ2-7; maybe TRBD2 (7 bases). V was pared by 0 bases and J by 2 bases, with 14 bases between. This CDR3 contains 15 residues. Germline-derived CDR1 and CDR2 are GTSNPN and SVGIG (reference sequence). Here the CDR3 DNA reads TGTGCCTGGAGTGTAAGTGGGGGGGCAACCTACGAGCAGTACTTC. Protein: CAWSVSGGATYEQYF.

The V call is TRBV6-5, the J call TRBJ2-3, with a possible D match to TRBD2 (5 bases). Deletions cut 6 bases from V and 0 bases from J, with 10 bases between. Germline V lookup: CDR1 MNHEY, CDR2 SVGAGI. The CDR3 totals 14 residues. CDR3 loop: CASSRTASTDTQYF. CDR3 in DNA: TGTGCCAGCAGCCGGACTGCCAGCACAGATACGCAGTATTTT.

The V gene is TRBV7-9, the J gene TRBJ2-3; tentative D call: TRBD1 (6 bases). The CDR3 sequence is 14 residues long. Trimming took off 3 bases at V and 2 bases at J, with 9 bases between the two ends. Germline V lookup: CDR1 SEHNR, CDR2 FQNEAQ (reference sequence). CDR3 in DNA: TGTGCCAGCAGCTTCCGGGACACCACAGATACGCAGTATTTT. Encoded protein: CASSFRDTTDTQYF. Together with reference TRBV7-9 and TRBJ2-3, the CDR3 gives the full variable domain: DTGVSQNPRHKITKRGQNVTFRCDPISEHNRLYWYRQTLGQGPEFLTYFQNEAQLEKSRLLSDRFSAERPKGSFSTLEIQRTEQGDSAMYLCASSFRDTTDTQYFGPGTRLTVL.

In its sample, this clone was seen a few times. The V gene is TRBV5-1, the J gene TRBJ2-1, with TRBD2 matching over 8 bases. The CDR3 consists of 15 residues. Trimming cost V 5 bases and J 1 base; bases outside gene matches: 5. The germline CDR1 and CDR2 sequences are SGHRS and YFSETQ. For the CDR3, the DNA is TGCGCCAGCAGTATAGCGGGAAGATCCTACAATGAGCAGTTCTTC. It specifies CASSIAGRSYNEQFF.

This rearrangement joins TRBV5-1 to TRBJ2-1; 12 bases line up with TRBD2. J gave up 8 bases and V 4 bases, and 7 bases lay outside the gene matches. Germline CDR1 and CDR2: SGHRS and YFSETQ. The CDR3 extends over 15 amino acids. As DNA, the CDR3 is TGCGCCAGCAGCCCCGGACTAGCGGGAAGTGATGAGCAGTTCTTC. Translating it yields CASSPGLAGSDEQFF.

The rearrangement links TRBV5-4 to TRBJ1-2; D gene unclear. The V gene's germline CDR1 is SGHNT and CDR2 YYREEE (reference sequence). This CDR3 has 14 amino acids. Trimming left V 3 bases short and J 2 bases short, with 11 bases between. CDR3 loop: CASSYGQGNYGYTF. The CDR3 nucleotides are TGTGCCAGCAGCTATGGGCAAGGAAACTATGGCTACACCTTC.

The CDR3 region has the DNA TGTGCCAGCAGCCATTTTGCAGGGGCCACTGAAAAACTGTTTTTT. It translates to CASSHFAGATEKLFF. The chain joins TRBV5-6 to TRBJ1-4; D perhaps matches TRBD1 (6 bases). There are 15 residues in the CDR3. The V gene lost 4 bases and the J gene lost 7 bases, with 17 bases spanning the gap. Germline V gene sequence: CDR1 SGHDT, CDR2 YYEEEE. The full variable domain, with the rest looked up from reference TRBV5-6 and TRBJ1-4, is DAGVTQSPTHLIKTRGQQVTLRCSPKSGHDTVSWYQQALGQGPQFIFQYYEEEERQRGNFPDRFSGHQFPNYSSELNVNALLLGDSALYLCASSHFAGATEKLFFGSGTQLSVL.

This sequence joins TRBV25-1 and TRBJ2-5; 11 bases are a match to TRBD2. CDR3 length equals 14 residues. Germline V gene data show CDR1 as MGHDK and CDR2 as SYGVNS. The J segment lost 4 bases and the V segment lost 3 bases, leaving 1 base of the junction unmatched. The CDR3 bases are TGTGCCAGCAGTGATCTAGCGGGAGGAGAGACCCAGTACTTC. Its translation is CASSDLAGGETQYF. The whole variable domain, filled in from reference TRBV25-1 and TRBJ2-5, reads EADIYQTPRYLVIGTGKKITLECSQTMGHDKMYWYQQDPGMELHLIHYSYGVNSTEKGDLSSESTVSRIRTEHFPLTLESARPSHTSQYLCASSDLAGGETQYFGPGTRLLVL.

V is TRBV30 and J is TRBJ1-4; D unclear. The germline CDR1 and CDR2 sequences are GTSNPN and SVGIG (reference sequence). With 0 bases removed from V and 8 bases from J, the gap between germline ends came to 19 bases. The CDR3 loop spans 16 amino acids. The CDR3 protein is CAWSVAGRLISEKLFF. The CDR3, as DNA: TGTGCCTGGAGTGTCGCGGGTCGACTAATAAGCGAAAAACTGTTTTTT.

This chain joins TRBV9 and TRBJ2-1; D not certain. The length of the CDR3 is 17 residues. Germline V gives CDR1 SGDLS, CDR2 YYNGEE. V dropped 3 bases and J dropped 0 bases, with 16 bases sitting between them. CDR3 sequence (DNA): TGTGCCAGCAGCGAATATCCCGAGGAGTTCTCCTACAATGAGCAGTTCTTC. Translation: CASSEYPEEFSYNEQFF.

The rearrangement joins TRBV10-3 to TRBJ1-1; the D is unclear. CDR3 length: 15 amino acids. The germline gives CDR1 ENHRY, CDR2 SYGVKD. V lost 3 bases, J lost 1 base, and 12 bases lay in between. CDR3 in DNA: TGTGCCATCAGTGAAAGACTAACAGAGAACACTGAAGCTTTCTTT. It translates to CAISERLTENTEAFF.

In this sample, this clone turned up once. The V call is TRBV4-1, the J call TRBJ2-1; 10 bases are a match to TRBD2. The V segment lost 0 bases and the J segment 4 bases; nucleotides outside the gene matches: 3. This CDR3 region has 16 residues. Germline CDR1 and CDR2: MGHRA and YSYEKL. The CDR3 sequence: CASSQDQREGYNEQFF. As DNA, the CDR3 is TGCGCCAGCAGCCAAGATCAGCGGGAGGGTTACAATGAGCAGTTCTTC.

This clone was detected only once. This rearrangement joins TRBV5-1 to TRBJ2-7; the D is unclear. Germline CDR1 and CDR2: SGHRS and YFSETQ. V lost 1 base and J lost 4, with 9 bases in between. This CDR3 spans 13 amino acids. In DNA, the CDR3 is TGCGCCAGCAGCTTGTGGTCAGATTACGAGCAGTACTTC. As protein: CASSLWSDYEQYF.

The table lists this clone with a count of one. V and J are TRBV30 and TRBJ2-4; 8 bases fit TRBD2. CDR3 size: 16 residues. V lost 4 bases, J lost 7 bases, and 15 bases stayed unmatched. Germline assignment: CDR1 GTSNPN and CDR2 SVGIG (reference sequence). The CDR3 loop is CAWIPLERERWNIQYF. The CDR3 DNA follows: TGTGCCTGGATCCCTCTCGAGCGGGAGAGGTGGAACATTCAGTACTTC.

This clone came up a few times. The chain carries TRBV4-2 and TRBJ2-5, with 8 bases matching TRBD2. The germline CDR1 and CDR2 sequences are LGHNA and YNFKEQ. With V trimmed by 0 bases and J by 5 bases, 5 bases remained unmatched. There are 15 residues in the CDR3. This CDR3 is CASSQDRLALETQYF. CDR3 nucleotides: TGTGCCAGCAGCCAAGATCGACTAGCGTTGGAGACCCAGTACTTC.

The chain joins TRBV6-1 to TRBJ2-5; TRBD2 matches 16 bases. J was trimmed by 1 base and V by 3 bases; bases with no gene match: 5. There are 18 residues in the CDR3. Per the germline V gene, CDR1 is MNHNS and CDR2 is SASEGT. The CDR3 here is CASSDPGLAGGSQETQYF. In DNA form, the CDR3 reads TGTGCCAGCAGTGACCCGGGACTAGCGGGAGGGTCCCAAGAGACCCAGTACTTC.

This sequence joins TRBV4-1 and TRBJ2-5; perhaps TRBD2 as D (6 bases). The V gene's germline CDR1 is MGHRA and CDR2 YSYEKL. The CDR3 spans 14 residues. V dropped 0 bases and J dropped 3 bases, with 8 bases sitting between them. The DNA of the CDR3 is TGCGCCAGCAGCCAAGATGGAGGGGAAGAGACCCAGTACTTC. This encodes CASSQDGGEETQYF.

The rearrangement uses TRBV5-1 and TRBJ1-1; D gene ambiguous. The CDR3 is 14 amino acids. V lost 6 bases and J lost 4, with 16 bases in between. Germline loops: CDR1 SGHRS, CDR2 YFSETQ. The chain's CDR3 is CASTIDNPTTEAFF. CDR3 coding DNA: TGCGCCAGCACGATCGACAATCCAACCACTGAAGCTTTCTTT.

J is TRBJ2-7 and V is TRBV2, with D perhaps matching TRBD2 (6 bases). The CDR3 length is 14 residues. Germline CDR1 reads SNHLY; CDR2 reads FYNNEI. V lost 2 bases, J lost 6 bases, and 14 bases lay in between. The CDR3 protein is CASSELASLSEQYF. As DNA, the CDR3 is TGTGCCAGCAGTGAACTAGCGTCATTATCCGAGCAGTACTTC.